Following are 6 T cell receptor beta chains from one sample sequenced in a study of cytomegalovirus exposure and HLA in healthy donors. The study ran its PCR with 60 Vbeta and 13 Jbeta primers. Profiled with immunoSEQ multiplex PCR; TCRdb holds only in-frame clones, not every one. Of 150,000 to 160,000 clones in the sample, approximately 69% were seen once. The sequencing sample was made of PBMCs. These receptors were collected from a man aged 30-40 years in good health and CMV-seronegative.

This clone was observed a few times. The V call is TRBV25-1, the J call TRBJ1-2; the match to TRBD1 covers 11 bases. Trimming removed 3 bases from V and 7 bases from J; junction bases left unmatched: 10. The germline V gene encodes CDR1 MGHDK and CDR2 SYGVNS. The CDR3 loop spans 16 amino acids. The CDR3 DNA reads as TGTGCCAGCAGTGAGTCCTCAGGACAGGGGGCGGGTGGCTACACCTTC. Protein sequence: CASSESSGQGAGGYTF.

The rearrangement joins TRBV4-2 to TRBJ2-2; a weak D match, TRBD2 (5 bases). This CDR3 comprises 15 residues. Looked up from germline, CDR1 is LGHNA and CDR2 is YNFKEQ. The V end was cut by 2 bases, the J end by 7 bases, with 14 bases between. DNA for the CDR3: TGTGCCAGCAGCCAACCCCTGACTACCAACGGGGAGCTGTTTTTT. Amino acid sequence: CASSQPLTTNGELFF.

This clone was detected once. This rearrangement joins TRBV29-1 to TRBJ2-1; possible D gene TRBD2, 6 bases. CDR3 size: 15 residues. The ends were cut back, 2 bases at V and 6 bases at J, with 17 bases in the middle. Germline V gene lookup returns CDR1 SQVTM and CDR2 ANQGSEA. The CDR3 loop is CSVESDLGLINEQFF. The CDR3 coding sequence is TGCAGCGTTGAAAGCGACTTGGGACTGATCAATGAGCAGTTCTTC.

This chain connects TRBV7-9 to TRBJ1-1; D might be TRBD1 (6 bases). Trimming shortened V by 4 bases and J by 4 bases, and 19 bases separated the two germline ends. The CDR3 loop spans 16 amino acids. Per the germline V gene, CDR1 is SEHNR and CDR2 is FQNEAQ (reference sequence). CDR3 region: CASSSVRGIRGTEAFF. The CDR3 region has the DNA TGTGCCAGCAGCTCTGTCAGGGGCATAAGGGGCACTGAAGCTTTCTTT.

The chain combines TRBV15 with TRBJ2-5; possible D gene TRBD1, 5 bases. The DNA end lines up better with TRBJ2-7; the J call may be wrong. The CDR3 sequence is 15 residues long. Germline CDR1 reads LNHNV; CDR2 reads YYDKDF (reference sequence). CDR3 sequence (DNA): TGTGCCACCAGCAGAGATTTAGGGGAATCCTACGAGCAGTACTTC. This codes for CATSRDLGESYEQYF.

The V and J genes are TRBV5-1 and TRBJ1-1; D is unresolved. This CDR3 region has 14 residues. V was pared by 2 bases and J by 1 base, with 9 bases between. Looked up from germline, CDR1 is SGHRS and CDR2 is YFSETQ. The CDR3 DNA follows: TGCGCCAGCAGCTTACACTCAGGGAACACTGAAGCTTTCTTT. Its translation is CASSLHSGNTEAFF.